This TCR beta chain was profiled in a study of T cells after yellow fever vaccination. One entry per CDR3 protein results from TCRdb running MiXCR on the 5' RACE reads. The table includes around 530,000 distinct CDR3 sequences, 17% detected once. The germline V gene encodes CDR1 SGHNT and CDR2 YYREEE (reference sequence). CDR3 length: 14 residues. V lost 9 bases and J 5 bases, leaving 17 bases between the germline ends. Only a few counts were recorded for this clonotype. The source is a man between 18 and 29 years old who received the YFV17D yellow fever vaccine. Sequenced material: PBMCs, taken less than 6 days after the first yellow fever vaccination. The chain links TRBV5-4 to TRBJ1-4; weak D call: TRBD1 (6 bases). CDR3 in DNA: TGTGCCATCCACCTGGGGGCTGAGAATGAAAAACTGTTTTTT. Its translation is CAIHLGAENEKLFF.